This TCR beta chain was recovered during a study of cytomegalovirus exposure and HLA in healthy donors. In nominal health when sampled, donors likely had unrecorded immune exposures nonetheless. Primers included in the PCR were 60 Vbeta and 13 Jbeta primers. Sequencing was performed with immunoSEQ multiplex PCR; in TCRdb, only in-frame clones are kept and a portion is missing. This table holds 200,000 to 250,000 clones, approximately 84% found once. In germline, CDR1 is SGHVS, CDR2 FNYEAQ. J was trimmed by 5 bases and V by 4 bases; bases with no gene match: 8. The CDR3 has 14 residues. About this clone: The target antigen is unknown.

Overall study results and limits: In a later analysis, parvovirus B19, influenza, CMV and Epstein-Barr virus appeared linked to several top co-occurrence clusters. Associated with cytomegalovirus, according to the listing, were 150 to 200 TCR beta chains.

The genes are TRBV7-6 and TRBJ2-7, with TRBD1 identical over 7 bases. The source of this sequence is a woman aged 40 to 49 in good health and CMV-seronegative. Sequencing was carried out using PBMCs. The CDR3 loop reads CASSSNDRDHEQYF. As DNA, the CDR3 is TGTGCCAGCAGCTCCAATGACAGGGACCACGAGCAGTACTTC.